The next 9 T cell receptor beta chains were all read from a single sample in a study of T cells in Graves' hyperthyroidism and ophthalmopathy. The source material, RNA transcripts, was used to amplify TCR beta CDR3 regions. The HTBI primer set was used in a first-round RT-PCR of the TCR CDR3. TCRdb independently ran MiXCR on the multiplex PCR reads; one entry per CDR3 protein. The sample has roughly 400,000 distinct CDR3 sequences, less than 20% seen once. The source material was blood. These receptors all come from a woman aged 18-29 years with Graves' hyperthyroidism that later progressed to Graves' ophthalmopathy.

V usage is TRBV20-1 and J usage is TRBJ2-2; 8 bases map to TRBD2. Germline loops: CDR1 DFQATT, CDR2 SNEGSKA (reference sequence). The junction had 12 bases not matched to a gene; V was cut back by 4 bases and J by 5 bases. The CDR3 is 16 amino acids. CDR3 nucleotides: TGCAGTGCTAAGACTGCGATAGCGGGAAATACCGGGGAGCTGTTTTTT. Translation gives CSAKTAIAGNTGELFF.

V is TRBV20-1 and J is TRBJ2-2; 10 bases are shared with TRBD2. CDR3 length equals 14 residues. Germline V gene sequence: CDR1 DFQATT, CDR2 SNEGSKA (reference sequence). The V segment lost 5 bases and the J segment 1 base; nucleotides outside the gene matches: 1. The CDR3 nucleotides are TGCAGTGCTTTAGCGGGAGGGAACACCGGGGAGCTGTTTTTT. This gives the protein CSALAGGNTGELFF.

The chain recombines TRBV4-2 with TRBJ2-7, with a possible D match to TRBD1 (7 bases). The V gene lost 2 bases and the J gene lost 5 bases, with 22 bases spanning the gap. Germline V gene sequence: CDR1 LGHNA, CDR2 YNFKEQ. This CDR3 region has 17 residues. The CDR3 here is CASSQSSGERGHHEQYF. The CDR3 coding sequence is TGTGCCAGCAGCCAATCCTCGGGAGAAAGGGGGCACCACGAGCAGTACTTC.

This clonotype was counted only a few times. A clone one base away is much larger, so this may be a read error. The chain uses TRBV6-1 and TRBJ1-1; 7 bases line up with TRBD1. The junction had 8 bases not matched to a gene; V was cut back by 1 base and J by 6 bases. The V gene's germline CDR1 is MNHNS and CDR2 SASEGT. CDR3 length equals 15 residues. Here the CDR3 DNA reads TGTGCCAGCAGTGAAGGGGGCCAGGGGGGCGCTGAAGCTTTCTTT. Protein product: CASSEGGQGGAEAFF.

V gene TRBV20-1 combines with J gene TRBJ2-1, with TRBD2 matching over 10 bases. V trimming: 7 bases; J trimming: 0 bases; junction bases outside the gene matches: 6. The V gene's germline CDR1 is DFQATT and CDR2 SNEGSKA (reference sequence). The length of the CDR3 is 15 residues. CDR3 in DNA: TGCAGTGGGATAGCGGGAGGCCTCTCCTACAATGAGCAGTTCTTC. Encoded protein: CSGIAGGLSYNEQFF.

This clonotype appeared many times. This chain's CDR3 is CASSFGRYNEQFF. As DNA, the CDR3 is TGTGCCAGCAGTTTTGGGAGGTACAATGAGCAGTTCTTC. V usage is TRBV28 and J usage is TRBJ2-1; weak D call: TRBD2 (6 bases). This CDR3 contains 13 residues. V shed 3 bases and J shed 4 bases, with 7 bases lying between them. CDR1 is MDHEN and CDR2 is SYDVKM in the germline V gene.

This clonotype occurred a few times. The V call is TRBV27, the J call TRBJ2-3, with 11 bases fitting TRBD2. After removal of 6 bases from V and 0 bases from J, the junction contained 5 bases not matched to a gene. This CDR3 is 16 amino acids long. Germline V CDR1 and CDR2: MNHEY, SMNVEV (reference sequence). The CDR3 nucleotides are TGTGCCAGCAGAGAATTAGCGGGAGGGAGCACAGATACGCAGTATTTT. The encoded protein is CASRELAGGSTDTQYF.

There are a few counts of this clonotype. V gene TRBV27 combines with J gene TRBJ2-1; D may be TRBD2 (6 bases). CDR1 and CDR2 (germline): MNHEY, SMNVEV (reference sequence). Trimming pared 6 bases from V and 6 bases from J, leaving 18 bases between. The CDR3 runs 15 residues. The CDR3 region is CASRPTGSFGNEQFF. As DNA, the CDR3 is TGTGCCAGCAGACCCACCGGGAGTTTTGGCAATGAGCAGTTCTTC.

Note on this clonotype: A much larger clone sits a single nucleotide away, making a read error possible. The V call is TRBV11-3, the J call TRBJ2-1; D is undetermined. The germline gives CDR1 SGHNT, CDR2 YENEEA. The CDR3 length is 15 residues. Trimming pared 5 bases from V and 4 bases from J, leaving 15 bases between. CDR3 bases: TGTGCCAGCAGCCCTGGGCAATCTAGATACAATGAGCAGTTCTTC. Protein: CASSPGQSRYNEQFF.